The T cell receptor beta chain described here comes from a study of T-cell reconstitution after alpha-beta-depleted transplantation in children. Unique molecular identifiers were incorporated when the TCRbeta library was constructed. MiXCR, applied by TCRdb to the PCR reads, yields one record per CDR3 protein. The sample has about 580,000 distinct CDR3 sequences, under 30% seen once. This CDR3 has 15 amino acids. Deletions cut 0 bases from V and 2 bases from J, with 9 bases between. Germline V gene data show CDR1 as SGHRS and CDR2 as YFSETQ. The sample holds a few counts of this clonotype. This receptor was taken from a boy in the first two years of life who had a stem cell transplant for acute myeloid leukemia, so the T cells may come from the graft donor. The source was PBMCs, mostly from graft donor cells, collected 360 days after TCRalphabeta/CD19-depleted stem cell transplant. The chain combines TRBV5-1 with TRBJ2-1, with D possibly TRBD2 on 5 matching bases. The chain's CDR3 is CASSLEAGTYNEQFF. Written as DNA, the CDR3 is TGCGCCAGCAGCTTGGAGGCGGGCACCTACAATGAGCAGTTCTTC.